This TCR beta chain derives from a study of identical twins. This clonotype was detected a few times. Its antigen is not known. TCRdb passed the 5' RACE reads through MiXCR, listing each CDR3 protein once. The sample records 200,000 to 250,000 distinct CDR3 sequences, roughly 7% being singletons. General study results and limits: Carriage of fewer insertions was seen in abundant cord blood beta clonotypes, whereas memory repertoires showed none.

These data were likewise used in another study, on yellow fever vaccine responses in identical twins.

The receptor was isolated from a woman aged 18-29 years in good health. Sequencing input: memory (CD45RO+) T cells sorted from blood.

The CDR3 region has the DNA TGTGCCAGCAGCTTAGACCAATCTGGGGCCAACGTCCTGACTTTC. Amino acid sequence: CASSLDQSGANVLTF. The chain carries TRBV7-8 and TRBJ2-6; D is ambiguous. The CDR3 runs to 15 residues. The V gene's germline CDR1 is SGHVS and CDR2 FQNEAQ. The V end was cut by 1 base, the J end by 1 base, with 5 bases between.